This paragraph covers one T cell receptor beta chain sequence. The antigen remains unidentified. A read error may explain this, as a much larger clone is one base away. Bulk tumor genomic DNA (around 600 ng per sample) served as template. Several far-apart biopsies were taken per primary tumor during surgery. The patients were newly diagnosed with non-small cell lung cancer, had not been treated, and had curative surgery. Each donor was a newly diagnosed non-small cell lung cancer patient undergoing surgery with curative intent. Using 32 V and 13 J primers, multiplex PCR amplified TCR beta CDR3. TCRdb itself ran the multiplex PCR reads through MiXCR, one entry per CDR3 protein. The sample includes 30,000 to 40,000 distinct CDR3 sequences, about 29% of them seen just once. The source of the sample is a study of immune heterogeneity within non-small cell lung tumors. Notes on the study in general: Identical dominant CDR3 beta clonotypes were found repeatedly across the tumor sites of a single patient, and these appeared alongside high-frequency clones that were unique to particular tumor locations.

CDR1 and CDR2 from the germline V gene are DFQATT and SNEGSKA (reference sequence). Trimming removed 1 base at V and 3 bases at J, with 13 bases between. The CDR3 contains 15 residues. Sequences were obtained from lung tumor tissue. The chain employs TRBV20-1 and TRBJ1-5; the D gene is possibly TRBD1 (5 bases). This clonotype originated in a man aged 35-49 years with non-small cell lung cancer. CDR3 bases: TGCAGTGCTAGAGTATCCGGACATACCAATCAGCCCCAGCATTTT. As protein: CSARVSGHTNQPQHF.